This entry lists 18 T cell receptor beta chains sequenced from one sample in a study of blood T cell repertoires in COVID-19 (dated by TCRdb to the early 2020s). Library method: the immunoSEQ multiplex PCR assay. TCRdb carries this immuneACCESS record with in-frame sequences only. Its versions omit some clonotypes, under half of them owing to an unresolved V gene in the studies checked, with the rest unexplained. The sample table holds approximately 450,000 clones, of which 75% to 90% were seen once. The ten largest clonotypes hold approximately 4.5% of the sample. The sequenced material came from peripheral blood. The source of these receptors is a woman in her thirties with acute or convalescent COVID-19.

CDR3 nucleotide sequence: TGTGCCAGTACTAGCGGGGGGGCAGTAGATACGCAGTATTTT. It specifies CASTSGGAVDTQYF. The rearrangement joins TRBV19 to TRBJ2-3; 12 positions agree with TRBD2. The CDR3 spans 14 residues. Germline CDR1 is LNHDA and CDR2 is SQIVND (reference sequence). The junction had 4 bases not matched to a gene; V was cut back by 7 bases and J by 5 bases. The whole variable domain, filled in from reference TRBV19 and TRBJ2-3, reads DGGITQSPKYLFRKEGQNVTLSCEQNLNHDAMYWYRQDPGQGLRLIYYSQIVNDFQKGDIAEGYSVSREKKESFPLTVTSAQKNPTAFYLCASTSGGAVDTQYFGPGTRLTVL.

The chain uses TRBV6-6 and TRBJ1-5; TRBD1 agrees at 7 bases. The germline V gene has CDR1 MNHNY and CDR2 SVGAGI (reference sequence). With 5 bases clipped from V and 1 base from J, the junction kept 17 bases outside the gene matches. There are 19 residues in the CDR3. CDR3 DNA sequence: TGTGCCAGCAGTCGCGTGGACAGGCTGGGGGATATCAGCAATCAGCCCCAGCATTTT. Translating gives CASSRVDRLGDISNQPQHF.

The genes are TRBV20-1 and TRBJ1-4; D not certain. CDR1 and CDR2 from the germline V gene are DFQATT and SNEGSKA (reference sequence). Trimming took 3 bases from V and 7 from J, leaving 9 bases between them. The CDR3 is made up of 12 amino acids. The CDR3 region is CSASMSGEKLFF. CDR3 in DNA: TGCAGTGCTAGTATGTCAGGTGAAAAACTGTTTTTT.

The CDR3 spells CASTSTGTYEQYF. The CDR3 bases are TGCGCCAGCACCTCGACAGGAACCTACGAGCAGTACTTC. The chain joins TRBV10-2 to TRBJ2-7, with D possibly matching TRBD1 (6 bases). The CDR3 covers 13 residues. Trimming stripped 7 bases from V and 2 bases from J, with 12 bases between. The germline V gene encodes CDR1 WSHSY and CDR2 SAAADI.

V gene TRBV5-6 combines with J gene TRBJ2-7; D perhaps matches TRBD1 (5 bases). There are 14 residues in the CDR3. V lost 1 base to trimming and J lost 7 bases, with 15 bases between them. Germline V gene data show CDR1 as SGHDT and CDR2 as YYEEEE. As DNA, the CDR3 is TGTGCCAGCAGCTTGACGTCGTCAGGGCGTGAGCAGTACTTC. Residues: CASSLTSSGREQYF.

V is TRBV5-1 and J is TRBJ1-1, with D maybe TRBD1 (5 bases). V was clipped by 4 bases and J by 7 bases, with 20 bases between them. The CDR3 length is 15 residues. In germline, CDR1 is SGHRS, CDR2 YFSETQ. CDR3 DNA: TGCGCCAGCAGCCCACCGCTGGGGGGAGGCAGTGAAGCTTTCTTT. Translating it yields CASSPPLGGGSEAFF. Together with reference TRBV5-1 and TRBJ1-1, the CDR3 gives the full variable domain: KAGVTQTPRYLIKTRGQQVTLSCSPISGHRSVSWYQQTPGQGLQFLFEYFSETQRNKGNFPGRFSGRQFSNSRSEMNVSTLELGDSALYLCASSPPLGGGSEAFFGQGTRLTVV.

CDR3 sequence: CASRPTKDRPNTEAFF. In DNA form, the CDR3 reads TGTGCCAGCAGACCTACTAAGGACAGGCCGAACACTGAAGCTTTCTTT. This chain joins TRBV7-9 and TRBJ1-1, with 7 bases aligning to TRBD1. Germline values: CDR1 SEHNR, CDR2 FQNEAQ (reference sequence). Trimming at V came to 6 bases and at J to 1 base, leaving 11 bases not matched to a gene. The CDR3 totals 16 residues.

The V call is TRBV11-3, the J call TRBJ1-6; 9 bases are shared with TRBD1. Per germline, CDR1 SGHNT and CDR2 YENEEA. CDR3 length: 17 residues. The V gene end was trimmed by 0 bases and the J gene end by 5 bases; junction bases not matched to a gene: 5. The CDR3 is CASSLDSRDRDNSPLHF. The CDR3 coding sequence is TGTGCCAGCAGCTTAGATTCGAGGGACAGGGATAATTCACCCCTCCACTTT.

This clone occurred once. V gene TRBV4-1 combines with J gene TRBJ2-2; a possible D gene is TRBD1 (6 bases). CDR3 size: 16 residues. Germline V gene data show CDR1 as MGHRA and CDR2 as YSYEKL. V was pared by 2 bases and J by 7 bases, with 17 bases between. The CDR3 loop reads CASSQPGQGGIGELFF. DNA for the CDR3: TGCGCCAGCAGCCAACCGGGACAAGGAGGTATCGGGGAGCTGTTTTTT.

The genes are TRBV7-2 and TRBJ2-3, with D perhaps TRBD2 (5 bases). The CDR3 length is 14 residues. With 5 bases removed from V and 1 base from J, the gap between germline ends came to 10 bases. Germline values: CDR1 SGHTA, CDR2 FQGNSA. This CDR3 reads CASSPGFRTDTQYF. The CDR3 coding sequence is TGTGCCAGCAGCCCGGGGTTCCGCACAGATACGCAGTATTTT.

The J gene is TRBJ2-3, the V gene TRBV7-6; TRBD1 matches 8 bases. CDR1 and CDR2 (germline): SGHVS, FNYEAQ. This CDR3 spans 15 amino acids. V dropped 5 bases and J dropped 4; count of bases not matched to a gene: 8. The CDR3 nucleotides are TGTGCCAGCAGCCGCTGGACAGGGAGTTCAGATACGCAGTATTTT. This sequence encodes CASSRWTGSSDTQYF.

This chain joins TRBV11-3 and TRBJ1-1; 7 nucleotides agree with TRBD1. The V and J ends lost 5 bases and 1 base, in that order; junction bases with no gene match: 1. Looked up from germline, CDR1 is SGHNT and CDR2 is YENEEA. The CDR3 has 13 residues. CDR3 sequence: CASSRGQNTEAFF. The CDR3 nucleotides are TGTGCCAGCAGCAGGGGGCAGAACACTGAAGCTTTCTTT.

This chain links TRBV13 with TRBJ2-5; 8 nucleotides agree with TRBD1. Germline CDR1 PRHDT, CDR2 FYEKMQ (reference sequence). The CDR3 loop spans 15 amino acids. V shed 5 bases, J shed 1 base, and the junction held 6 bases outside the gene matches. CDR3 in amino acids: CASSNRGSSQETQYF. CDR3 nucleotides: TGTGCCAGCAGCAACAGGGGGTCGTCCCAAGAGACCCAGTACTTC. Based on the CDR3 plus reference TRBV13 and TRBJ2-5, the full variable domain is AAGVIQSPRHLIKEKRETATLKCYPIPRHDTVYWYQQGPGQDPQFLISFYEKMQSDKGSIPDRFSAQQFSDYHSELNMSSLELGDSALYFCASSNRGSSQETQYFGPGTRLLVL.

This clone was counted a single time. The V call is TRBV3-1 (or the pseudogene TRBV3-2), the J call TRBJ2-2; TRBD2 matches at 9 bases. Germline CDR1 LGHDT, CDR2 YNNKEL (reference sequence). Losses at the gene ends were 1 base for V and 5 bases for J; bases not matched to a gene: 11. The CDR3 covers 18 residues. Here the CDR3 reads CASSQVGISGGGTGELFF. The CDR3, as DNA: TGTGCCAGCAGCCAAGTAGGGATTAGCGGGGGCGGTACCGGGGAGCTGTTTTTT.

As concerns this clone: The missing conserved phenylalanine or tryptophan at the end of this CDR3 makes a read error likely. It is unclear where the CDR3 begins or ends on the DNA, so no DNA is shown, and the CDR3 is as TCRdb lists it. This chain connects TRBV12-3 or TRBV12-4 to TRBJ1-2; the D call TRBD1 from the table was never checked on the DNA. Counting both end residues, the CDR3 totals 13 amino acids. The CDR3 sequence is CASSNRPGHSLRS.

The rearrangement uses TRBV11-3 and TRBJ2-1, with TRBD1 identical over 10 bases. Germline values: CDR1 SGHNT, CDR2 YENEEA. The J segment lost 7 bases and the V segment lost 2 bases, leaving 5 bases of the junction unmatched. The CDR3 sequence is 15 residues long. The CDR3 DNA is TGTGCCAGCAGCTTAATGGGGACAGGGGATAATGAGCAGTTCTTC. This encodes CASSLMGTGDNEQFF.

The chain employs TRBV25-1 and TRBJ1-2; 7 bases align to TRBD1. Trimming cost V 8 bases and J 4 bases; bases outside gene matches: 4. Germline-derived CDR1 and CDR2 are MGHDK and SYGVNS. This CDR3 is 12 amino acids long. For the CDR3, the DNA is TGTGCCAGCTCGACAGGGACCTATGGCTACACCTTC. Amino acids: CASSTGTYGYTF.

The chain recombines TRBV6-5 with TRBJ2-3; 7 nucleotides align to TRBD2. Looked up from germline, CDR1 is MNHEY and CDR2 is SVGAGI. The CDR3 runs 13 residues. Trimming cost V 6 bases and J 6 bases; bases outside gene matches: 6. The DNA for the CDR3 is TGTGCCAGCAGCACCCAGCGGGGTGATACGCAGTATTTT. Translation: CASSTQRGDTQYF.